Below are 29 T cell receptor beta chains sequenced from a single sample in a study of CD8 T cells in Susac syndrome. With random hexamers, 0.5 to 1 ug RNA was reverse transcribed. One entry per CDR3 protein, called by TCRdb with MiXCR from the immunoSEQ multiplex PCR reads. This sample has around 200,000 distinct CDR3 sequences, with around 95% found just once. Source material: CD8+ T cells from PBMCs. The source is a human donor with Susac syndrome.

The sample holds one count of this clonotype. The chain recombines TRBV4-1 with TRBJ2-2; TRBD2 is a possible D gene (6 bases). CDR1 and CDR2 from the germline V gene are MGHRA and YSYEKL. Trimming left V 4 bases short and J 7 bases short, with 10 bases between. The CDR3 length is 13 residues. CDR3 sequence reads: CASSPTRLGELFF. As DNA, the CDR3 is TGCGCCAGCAGCCCGACTAGGCTCGGGGAGCTGTTTTTT.

This chain links TRBV15 with TRBJ2-7; 7 bases match TRBD1. The germline V gene encodes CDR1 LNHNV and CDR2 YYDKDF (reference sequence). This CDR3 has 14 amino acids. J lost 3 bases, V lost 1 base, and 3 bases had no gene match. Here the CDR3 DNA reads TGTGCCACCAGCAGAGGAACAGGGGACTACGAGCAGTACTTC. Translation gives CATSRGTGDYEQYF.

The chain carries TRBV4-1 and TRBJ2-1; D uncertain. Trimming took off 4 bases at V and 10 bases at J, with 20 bases between the two ends. The CDR3 runs 15 residues. Germline-derived CDR1 and CDR2 are MGHRA and YSYEKL. The CDR3 is CASSPTSRLDIEQFF. CDR3 nucleotides: TGCGCCAGCAGCCCCACATCGAGACTCGACATAGAGCAGTTCTTC.

J is TRBJ1-4 and V is TRBV5-6; D perhaps matches TRBD1 (5 bases). V was trimmed by 7 bases and J by 7 bases, leaving 17 bases between them. Germline V gives CDR1 SGHDT, CDR2 YYEEEE. This CDR3 region has 14 residues. DNA of the CDR3: TGTGCCAGCCAACTTGACAGAGATGGTGAAAAACTGTTTTTT. Translation: CASQLDRDGEKLFF.

This CDR3 is CASSLAKIAGTEAFF. The CDR3 DNA is TGCGCCAGCAGCTTGGCCAAGATTGCGGGGACTGAAGCTTTCTTT. The rearrangement links TRBV5-1 to TRBJ1-1; D remains ambiguous. Between the trimmed V and J ends, which lost 0 bases and 5 bases, there was a span of 14 bases. There are 15 residues in the CDR3. Per the germline V gene, CDR1 is SGHRS and CDR2 is YFSETQ.

The chain is built from TRBV5-1 and TRBJ2-5; D is perhaps TRBD1 or TRBD2 (5 bases each). Germline V gene sequence: CDR1 SGHRS, CDR2 YFSETQ. The V gene lost 4 bases and the J gene lost 5 bases, with 18 bases spanning the gap. This CDR3 is built from 15 residues. CDR3: CASSIGTLTRETQYF. In DNA, the CDR3 is TGCGCCAGCAGCATCGGGACCCTAACGCGGGAGACCCAGTACTTC.

The J gene is TRBJ2-5, the V gene TRBV10-3; possibly TRBD2 for D (5 bases). This CDR3 has 15 residues. The germline CDR1 and CDR2 sequences are ENHRY and SYGVKD. The ends were cut back, 0 bases at V and 5 bases at J, with 13 bases in the middle. CDR3 amino acids: CAISESWVPGETQYF. CDR3 DNA: TGTGCCATCAGTGAGTCGTGGGTACCGGGGGAGACCCAGTACTTC.

The chain combines TRBV27 with TRBJ1-3; no clear D gene. Germline V gene sequence: CDR1 MNHEY, CDR2 SMNVEV (reference sequence). V lost 5 bases, J lost 0 bases, and 8 bases lay in between. The CDR3 length is 14 residues. As DNA, the CDR3 is TGTGCCAGCAGTCCCGTTCCCTCTGGAAACACCATATATTTT. It is translated as CASSPVPSGNTIYF.

V gene TRBV11-2 combines with J gene TRBJ2-1; no firm D call. The CDR3 totals 13 residues. The germline gives CDR1 SGHAT, CDR2 FQNNGV. V lost 1 base to trimming and J lost 6 bases, with 7 bases between them. The CDR3, as DNA: TGTGCCAGCAGCTTAGGTTCGGTCAATGAGCAGTTCTTC. Amino acid sequence: CASSLGSVNEQFF.

The chain combines TRBV5-4 with TRBJ2-3, with 11 bases identical to TRBD2. The trim removed 2 bases at V and 5 bases at J, leaving 7 bases unmatched. The CDR3 contains 16 residues. CDR1 and CDR2 (germline): SGHNT, YYREEE (reference sequence). The CDR3 nucleotides read TGTGCCAGCAGCTTATTGACTAGCGGGGTCCTAGATACGCAGTATTTT. Its protein product is CASSLLTSGVLDTQYF.

In its sample, this clonotype was seen once. The gene calls are TRBV30 and TRBJ2-1, with D perhaps TRBD1 (7 bases). The germline CDR1 and CDR2 sequences are GTSNPN and SVGIG (reference sequence). CDR3 length equals 14 residues. Trimming left V 5 bases short and J 8 bases short, with 19 bases between. CDR3 amino acids: CAWVPGGFMDEQFF. The CDR3 DNA follows: TGTGCCTGGGTTCCAGGGGGGTTTATGGATGAGCAGTTCTTC.

The chain joins TRBV4-1 to TRBJ1-5, with 9 bases lining up with TRBD1. CDR1 is MGHRA and CDR2 is YSYEKL in the germline V gene. The length of the CDR3 is 15 residues. The ends lost 4 bases at V and 6 bases at J; junction bases unmatched: 7. The CDR3 DNA sequence: TGCGCCAGCAGCCCGGACAGGGGATCAGGTCAGCCCCAGCATTTT. Translating it yields CASSPDRGSGQPQHF.

The gene calls are TRBV5-4 and TRBJ2-1, with TRBD2 matching 9 bases. Trimming took 1 base from V and 3 from J; bases not matched to a gene: 2. The germline V gene encodes CDR1 SGHNT and CDR2 YYREEE (reference sequence). This CDR3 region has 15 residues. CDR3 coding DNA: TGTGCCAGCAGCTTGCAGCGGGGGGACTACAATGAGCAGTTCTTC. Its translation is CASSLQRGDYNEQFF.

V is TRBV30 and J is TRBJ2-7; D gene uncertain. The CDR3 has 13 amino acids. Germline loops: CDR1 GTSNPN, CDR2 SVGIG (reference sequence). V shed 1 base and J shed 7 bases, with 14 bases lying between them. CDR3 sequence: CAWSEMGAREQYF. The CDR3 DNA reads TGTGCCTGGAGTGAAATGGGTGCGAGAGAGCAGTACTTC.

The chain carries TRBV21-1 and TRBJ1-2; TRBD1 is taken as the D call from the table, unchecked against the DNA. TRBV21-1 is termed a pseudogene. CDR3 length: 15 amino acids. CDR3 bases: TGTGCCAGCAGCTTACAGGGGGCGCAGATTGATGGCTACACCTTC. Residues: CASSLQGAQIDGYTF.

This chain links TRBV5-1 with TRBJ1-2; the D gene is possibly TRBD1 (6 bases). Germline V gene lookup returns CDR1 SGHRS and CDR2 YFSETQ. V was cut by 6 bases and J by 4 bases, with 19 bases left in between. This CDR3 has 15 residues. The CDR3 DNA sequence: TGCGCCAGCACCAAAGATGGGGGGCGAGGCTATGGCTACACCTTC. This sequence encodes CASTKDGGRGYGYTF.

This chain joins TRBV18 and TRBJ2-3, with D possibly being TRBD1 or TRBD2 (5 bases each). CDR1 KGHSH and CDR2 LQKENI come from the germline V gene. The V end was cut by 6 bases, the J end by 0 bases, with 16 bases between. CDR3 size: 16 residues. In DNA form, the CDR3 reads TGTGCCAGCTCGGACTTAAACGGGGCTAGCACAGATACGCAGTATTTT. It codes for CASSDLNGASTDTQYF.

This clonotype was recorded only once. J is TRBJ2-1 and V is TRBV4-1; 7 bases are a match to TRBD2. V trimming: 1 base; J trimming: 0 bases; junction bases outside the gene matches: 6. This CDR3 has 17 residues. Germline V gene sequence: CDR1 MGHRA, CDR2 YSYEKL. For the CDR3, the DNA is TGCGCCAGCAGCCAAGGCAACGGCGGGAGCTCCTACAATGAGCAGTTCTTC. This translates into CASSQGNGGSSYNEQFF.

The gene calls are TRBV9 and TRBJ2-7; 7 bases map to TRBD2. CDR3 length equals 15 residues. V gave up 5 bases and J gave up 0 bases; unmatched junction bases: 8. Germline V gene sequence: CDR1 SGDLS, CDR2 YYNGEE. The CDR3 nucleotides read TGTGCCAGCAGTGGAAGCGGGATAGGCTCCTACGAGCAGTACTTC. Residues: CASSGSGIGSYEQYF.

The V gene is TRBV2, the J gene TRBJ2-2; D is perhaps TRBD1 or TRBD2 (5 bases each). Germline V gene data show CDR1 as SNHLY and CDR2 as FYNNEI. Trimming shortened V by 10 bases and J by 1 base, and 13 bases separated the two germline ends. CDR3 size: 14 residues. The CDR3 region is CAKTGTQNTGELFF. CDR3 sequence (DNA): TGTGCCAAGACCGGGACGCAGAACACCGGGGAGCTGTTTTTT.

V gene TRBV13 combines with J gene TRBJ2-7; no clear D. The length of the CDR3 is 14 residues. Germline V lookup: CDR1 PRHDT, CDR2 FYEKMQ (reference sequence). V was cut by 4 bases and J by 0 bases, with 10 bases left in between. The CDR3 sequence is CASSSLENSYEQYF. The CDR3 DNA is TGTGCCAGCAGCTCCCTAGAAAACTCCTACGAGCAGTACTTC.

Here the CDR3 DNA reads TGTGCCAGCACCGACAGGTACCCGAATCAGCCCCAGCATTTT. Its translation: CASTDRYPNQPQHF. The chain couples TRBV27 to TRBJ1-5; tentative D call: TRBD1 (6 bases). Germline V lookup: CDR1 MNHEY, CDR2 SMNVEV (reference sequence). Trimming removed 7 bases at V and 4 bases at J, with 14 bases between. This CDR3 is 14 amino acids long.

This clonotype occurred once. The rearrangement joins TRBV5-6 to TRBJ2-1; the match to TRBD2 covers 7 bases. Germline-derived CDR1 and CDR2 are SGHDT and YYEEEE. The trim removed 2 bases at V and 10 bases at J, leaving 6 bases unmatched. The CDR3 is 13 residues long. The CDR3 bases are TGTGCCAGCAGCTTATCTAGCGGAAGGGAGCAGTTCTTC. Protein product: CASSLSSGREQFF.

The rearrangement uses TRBV6-5 and TRBJ1-5, with 7 bases aligning to TRBD1. This CDR3 comprises 14 residues. Trimming took 8 bases from V and 3 from J; bases not matched to a gene: 7. The V gene's germline CDR1 is MNHEY and CDR2 SVGAGI. CDR3 nucleotide sequence: TGTGCCAGCGGACCCGGGACAGTCAATCAGCCCCAGCATTTT. Translated: CASGPGTVNQPQHF.

The chain carries TRBV4-1 and TRBJ2-1; unclear D gene. The V end was cut by 0 bases, the J end by 5 bases, with 20 bases between. CDR1 is MGHRA and CDR2 is YSYEKL in the germline V gene. The CDR3 is 18 amino acids. The DNA for the CDR3 is TGCGCCAGCAGCCAAGACCGTAGTCCCCATTACCCGGACAATGAGCAGTTCTTC. This sequence encodes CASSQDRSPHYPDNEQFF.

This chain connects TRBV20-1 to TRBJ2-7, with 7 bases identical to TRBD1. The germline V gene has CDR1 DFQATT and CDR2 SNEGSKA (reference sequence). V was pared by 0 bases and J by 6 bases, with 14 bases of the junction left unmatched. The CDR3 totals 16 residues. CDR3 DNA: TGCAGTGCTAGAGACGTAGCCGGGACAGCCCGGGTCGAGCAGTACTTC. Translated: CSARDVAGTARVEQYF.

The chain recombines TRBV25-1 with TRBJ2-5; 11 bases agree with TRBD1. The CDR3 consists of 16 residues. The trim removed 3 bases at V and 4 bases at J, leaving 7 bases unmatched. CDR1 and CDR2 from the germline V gene are MGHDK and SYGVNS. The CDR3 loop is CASSDFGQGAGETQYF. The CDR3 region has the DNA TGTGCCAGCAGTGATTTCGGACAGGGGGCAGGAGAGACCCAGTACTTC.

The CDR3 nucleotides read TGCAGTGCACCCTTCCGGGAGGGTGCAGATACGCAGTATTTT. It yields the protein CSAPFREGADTQYF. The rearrangement uses TRBV20-1 and TRBJ2-3; 8 bases fit TRBD2. Per the germline V gene, CDR1 is DFQATT and CDR2 is SNEGSKA (reference sequence). The CDR3 loop spans 14 amino acids. The V segment lost 6 bases and the J segment 4 bases; nucleotides outside the gene matches: 9.

V and J are TRBV28 and TRBJ2-3; 7 bases align to TRBD1. The ends lost 6 bases at V and 1 base at J; junction bases unmatched: 7. CDR1 is MDHEN, CDR2 SYDVKM, per germline. This CDR3 comprises 15 residues. As DNA, the CDR3 is TGTGCCAGCAGCAAATCCGGGACAGGCACAGATACGCAGTATTTT. This codes for CASSKSGTGTDTQYF.